This T cell receptor (beta chain) was identified in a study of graft-versus-host responses after intestinal transplantation. Study summary: Anti-thymocyte globulin served as induction for all recipients, who then took tacrolimus and steroids for two to three years. Study results and limitations: Some GvH clones were seen earlier in gut or blood, suggesting intestinal origin.

V gave up 4 bases and J gave up 5 bases; unmatched junction bases: 6. Germline loops: CDR1 SGHNT, CDR2 YYREEE (reference sequence). This CDR3 is 15 amino acids long. Notes on this clone: Its antigen remains unidentified.

The data were produced by immunoSEQ multiplex PCR, yet TCRdb's version contains in-frame clones alone and is incomplete. The sample lists tens of thousands of clones; almost 95% were seen once. The clonotype comes from a human donor who was the organ donor for an intestinal transplant. The chain combines TRBV5-4 with TRBJ2-1; 10 nucleotides line up with TRBD2. The starting material was unstimulated CD4+ T cells sorted from spleen or lymph node cells, obtained before transplant. This CDR3 is CASSPGLAENNEQFF. The CDR3 DNA reads TGTGCCAGCAGCCCCGGACTAGCGGAGAACAATGAGCAGTTCTTC.